These T cell receptor beta chains were read from a single sample in a study of blood T cell repertoires in COVID-19. The protocol was immunoSEQ multiplex PCR, while the TCRdb copy is restricted to in-frame clones and leaves out a portion. Among about 370,000 clones listed, 80% to 90% were seen once. The sequenced material came from PBMCs or T cells enriched from blood (not recorded which). The receptors come from a man younger than 30 who had recovered from COVID-19. The CDR3 runs from the conserved cysteine through the conserved F or W. Rows may omit the clone size; those that give it use once, few, many or a size class.

CDR3aa	v_gene	len	j_gene	abundance
CASSLELTNTEAFF	TRBV7-9	14	TRBJ1-1	NA
CASSRGGSGAFF	TRBV6-2/TRBV6-3	12	TRBJ1-1	NA
CASSVDFYEQYF	TRBV5-4	12	TRBJ2-7	few
CASSPGLGYTF	TRBV12-3/TRBV12-4	11	TRBJ1-2	once
CASSLGTGGADTQYF	TRBV7-3	15	TRBJ2-3	NA
CASSTETENSPLHF	TRBV19	14	TRBJ1-6	NA
CASSVNTGTGGSGELFF	TRBV9	17	TRBJ2-2	NA
CASSIDQGTLGNIQYF	TRBV19	16	TRBJ2-4	NA
CASSPIEQGLGNQPQHF	TRBV18	17	TRBJ1-5	NA
CASTPVGAGNTIYF	TRBV3-1/TRBV3-2	14	TRBJ1-3	once
CASRIGPGQNNSPLHF	TRBV5-1	16	TRBJ1-6	once
CASSFVAGENYEQYF	TRBV7-2	15	TRBJ2-7	NA
CASSQSGRALEQYF	TRBV6-5	14	TRBJ2-7	NA
CASSLGTGLHEQYF	TRBV5-6	14	TRBJ2-7	NA
CASSYSDWASTDTQYF	TRBV6-5	16	TRBJ2-3	NA
CASSPLDTSGNTIYF	TRBV18	15	TRBJ1-3	NA
CASSQGPRDSKNIQYF	TRBV4-1	16	TRBJ2-4	NA
CASSATQASGNTIYF	TRBV7-9	15	TRBJ1-3	NA
CASSRDKSSYEQYF	TRBV7-9	14	TRBJ2-7	once
CAISSTGDSADTQYF	TRBV10-3	15	TRBJ2-3	NA
CASSIAGGRGFF	TRBV28	12	TRBJ2-1	NA
CASSFGQGGVNYGYTF	TRBV5-1	16	TRBJ1-2	NA
CASRGLELGELFF	TRBV2	13	TRBJ2-2	NA
CASGFWTSYNEQYF	TRBV6-4	14	TRBJ2-7	NA
CASSLGQGTKNEKLFF	TRBV7-9	16	TRBJ1-4	NA
CASSMQYSPLHF	TRBV19	12	TRBJ1-6	NA
CASSIFHYTGNSGNTIYF	TRBV28	18	TRBJ1-3	NA
CASSLPGTIHEQFF	TRBV7-9	14	TRBJ2-1	NA
CASSIITYGTADGYTF	TRBV5-4	16	TRBJ1-2	NA
CASSPGAGGPGGKNIQYF	TRBV18	18	TRBJ2-4	NA
CAISPKVAGGSGELFF	TRBV10-3	16	TRBJ2-2	NA
CASSLGQGGEKLFF	TRBV18	14	TRBJ1-4	NA
CASNTGTGVNEQFF	TRBV19	14	TRBJ2-1	once
CASSLLRLVDTGELFF	TRBV7-8	16	TRBJ2-2	NA
CASSGERGVTDTQYF	TRBV13	15	TRBJ2-3	NA
CASSSPYEQYF	TRBV28	11	TRBJ2-7	NA
CASNGLAGHNTGELFF	TRBV9	16	TRBJ2-2	NA
CASIKTGGRNTEAFF	TRBV3-1/TRBV3-2	15	TRBJ1-1	NA
CASSVGHSDEQYF	TRBV2	13	TRBJ2-7	NA
CASSLNRDTEAFF	TRBV5-5	13	TRBJ1-1	NA